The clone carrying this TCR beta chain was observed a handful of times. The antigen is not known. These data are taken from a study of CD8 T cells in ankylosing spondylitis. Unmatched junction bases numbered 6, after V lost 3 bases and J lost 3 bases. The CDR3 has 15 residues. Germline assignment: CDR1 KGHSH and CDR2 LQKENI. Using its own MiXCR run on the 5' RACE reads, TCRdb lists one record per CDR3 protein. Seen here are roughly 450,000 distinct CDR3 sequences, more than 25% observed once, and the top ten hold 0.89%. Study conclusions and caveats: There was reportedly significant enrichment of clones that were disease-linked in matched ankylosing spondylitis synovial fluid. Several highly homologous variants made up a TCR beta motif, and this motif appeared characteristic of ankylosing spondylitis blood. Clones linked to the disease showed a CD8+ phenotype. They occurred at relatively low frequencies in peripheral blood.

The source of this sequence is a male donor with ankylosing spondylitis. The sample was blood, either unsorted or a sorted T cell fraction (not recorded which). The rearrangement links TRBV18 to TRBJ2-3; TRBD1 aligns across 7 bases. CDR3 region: CASSPRDRETDTQYF. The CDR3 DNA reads TGTGCCAGCTCACCCCGGGACAGAGAAACAGATACGCAGTATTTT. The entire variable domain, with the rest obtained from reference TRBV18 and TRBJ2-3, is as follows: NAGVMQNPRHLVRRRGQEARLRCSPMKGHSHVYWYRQLPEEGLKFMVYLQKENIIDESGMPKERFSAEFPKEGPSILRIQQVVRGDSAAYFCASSPRDRETDTQYFGPGTRLTVL.